This T cell receptor beta chain came from a study of blood T cell repertoires in COVID-19. Study background: Acute-phase and convalescent COVID-19 samples originated in the United States, Italy and Spain. PBMCs, B-cell-depleted T cells, or T cells provided the cDNA or gDNA that made up the material.

The CDR3 sequence is 18 residues long. Germline V gives CDR1 SGHDT, CDR2 YYEEEE. Trimming took 4 bases from V and 0 from J, leaving 17 bases between them. As originally analysed: From reference gene primer amplification, estimates of nucleated cell counts were derived. The data were produced by immunoSEQ multiplex PCR, yet TCRdb's version contains in-frame clones alone and is incomplete. Clone size and V and J calls were adopted from that table, with D and trimming inferred from the DNA. The data show approximately 220,000 clones, over 80% seen once. The rearrangement joins TRBV5-6 to TRBJ2-6, with D possibly matching TRBD1 (6 bases). The source material was peripheral blood. This sequence originates from a man aged 40-49 years with acute or convalescent COVID-19. The CDR3 nucleotides read TGTGCCAGCAGCCCCAGAAGCCAGGGGCACTCTGGGGCCAACGTCCTGACTTTC. Protein product: CASSPRSQGHSGANVLTF.